This TCR beta chain was profiled in a study of CD8 T cells in Susac syndrome. This CDR3 spans 13 amino acids. Germline V gene sequence: CDR1 SGDLS, CDR2 YYNGEE. The ends were cut back, 3 bases at V and 4 bases at J, with 9 bases in the middle. Reverse transcription used about 0.5 to 1 ug RNA and random hexamers. TCRdb itself ran the immunoSEQ multiplex PCR reads through MiXCR, one entry per CDR3 protein. The profile shows approximately 130,000 distinct CDR3 sequences, around 91% of them singletons. This chain joins TRBV9 and TRBJ2-3; D is tentatively TRBD1 or TRBD2 (7 bases each). This receptor was taken from a human donor with multiple sclerosis. Sequenced material: CD8+ T cells from PBMCs. CDR3 sequence reads: CASSAGGADTQYF. The CDR3 DNA is TGTGCCAGCAGCGCAGGGGGGGCAGATACGCAGTATTTT.